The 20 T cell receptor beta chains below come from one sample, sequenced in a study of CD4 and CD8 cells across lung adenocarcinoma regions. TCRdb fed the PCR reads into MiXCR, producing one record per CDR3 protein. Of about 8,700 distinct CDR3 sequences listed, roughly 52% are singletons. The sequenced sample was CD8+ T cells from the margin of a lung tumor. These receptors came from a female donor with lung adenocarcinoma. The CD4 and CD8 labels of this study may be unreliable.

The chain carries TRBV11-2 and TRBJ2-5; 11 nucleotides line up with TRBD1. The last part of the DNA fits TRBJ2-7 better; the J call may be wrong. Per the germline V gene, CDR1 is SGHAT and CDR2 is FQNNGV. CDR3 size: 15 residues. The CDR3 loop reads CASSFSGTGGYEQYF. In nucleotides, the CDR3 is TGTGCCAGCAGCTTTTCCGGGACAGGGGGCTACGAGCAGTACTTC.

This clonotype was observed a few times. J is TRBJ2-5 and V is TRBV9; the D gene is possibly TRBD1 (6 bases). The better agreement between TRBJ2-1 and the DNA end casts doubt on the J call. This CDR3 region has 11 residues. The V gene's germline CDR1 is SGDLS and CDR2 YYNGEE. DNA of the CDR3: TGTGCCAGCAGCGACAGGGATGAGCAGTTCTTC. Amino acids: CASSDRDEQFF.

The CDR3 is CGGTGQGSKNTQYF. DNA of the CDR3: TGCGGCGGCACGGGGCAGGGAAGCAAAAATACGCAGTATTTT. The chain couples TRBV10-2 to TRBJ2-3; the D call may be TRBD1 or TRBD2 (5 bases each). The CDR3 sequence is 14 residues long. Germline CDR1 WSHSY, CDR2 SAAADI.

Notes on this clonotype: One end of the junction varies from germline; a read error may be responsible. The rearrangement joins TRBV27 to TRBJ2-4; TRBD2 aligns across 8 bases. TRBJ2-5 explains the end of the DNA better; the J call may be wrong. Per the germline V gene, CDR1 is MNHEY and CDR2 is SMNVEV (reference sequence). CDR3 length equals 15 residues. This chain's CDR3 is CGSGRGAGEPETQYF. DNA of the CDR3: TGTGGCAGCGGGCGGGGGGCCGGAGAGCCGGAGACCCAGTACTTC.

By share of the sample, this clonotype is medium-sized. The CDR3 DNA follows: TGTGCCAGCAGTCGACAGAGGGAGGGCCGTGACAATGAGCAGTTCTTC. Amino acids: CASSRQREGRDNEQFF. This chain joins TRBV6-5 and TRBJ2-1; 7 nucleotides line up with TRBD2. J gave up 5 bases and V 5 bases, and 12 bases lay outside the gene matches. From germline, CDR1 is MNHEY and CDR2 SVGAGI. The CDR3 covers 16 residues.

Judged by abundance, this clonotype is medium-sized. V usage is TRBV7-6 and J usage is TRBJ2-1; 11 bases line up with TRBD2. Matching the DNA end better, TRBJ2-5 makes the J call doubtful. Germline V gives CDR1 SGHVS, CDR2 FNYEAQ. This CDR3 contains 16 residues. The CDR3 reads CASSLAGTSGSLAQYF. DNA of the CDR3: TGTGCCAGCAGCTTAGCCGGGACTAGCGGTTCATTGGCCCAGTACTTC.

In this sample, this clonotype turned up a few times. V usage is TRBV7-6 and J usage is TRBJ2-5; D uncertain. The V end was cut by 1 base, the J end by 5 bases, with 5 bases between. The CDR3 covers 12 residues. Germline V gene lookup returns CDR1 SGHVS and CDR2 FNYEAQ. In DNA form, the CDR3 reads TGTGCCAGCAGCTTAGGAAAGGAGACCCAGTACTTC. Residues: CASSLGKETQYF.

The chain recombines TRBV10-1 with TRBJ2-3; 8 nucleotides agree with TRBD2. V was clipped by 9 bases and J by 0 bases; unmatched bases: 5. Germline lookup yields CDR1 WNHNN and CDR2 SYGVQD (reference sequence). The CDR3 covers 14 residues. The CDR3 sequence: CASRAGASTDTQYF. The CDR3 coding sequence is TGCGCCAGTAGAGCGGGGGCTAGCACAGATACGCAGTATTTT.

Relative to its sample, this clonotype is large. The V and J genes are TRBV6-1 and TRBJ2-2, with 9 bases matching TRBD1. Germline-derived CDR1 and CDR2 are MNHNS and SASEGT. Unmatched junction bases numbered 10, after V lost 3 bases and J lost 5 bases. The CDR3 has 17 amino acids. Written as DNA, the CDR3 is TGTGCCAGCAGTGATCCACTCACAGGGGGCAGGACCGGGGAGCTGTTTTTT. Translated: CASSDPLTGGRTGELFF.

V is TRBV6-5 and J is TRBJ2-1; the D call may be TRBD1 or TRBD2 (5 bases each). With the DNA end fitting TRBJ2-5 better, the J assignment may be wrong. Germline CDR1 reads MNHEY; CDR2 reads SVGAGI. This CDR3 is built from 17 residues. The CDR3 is CASSYWGFGDGQETQYF. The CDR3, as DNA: TGTGCCAGCAGTTACTGGGGGTTCGGGGACGGACAAGAGACCCAGTACTTC.

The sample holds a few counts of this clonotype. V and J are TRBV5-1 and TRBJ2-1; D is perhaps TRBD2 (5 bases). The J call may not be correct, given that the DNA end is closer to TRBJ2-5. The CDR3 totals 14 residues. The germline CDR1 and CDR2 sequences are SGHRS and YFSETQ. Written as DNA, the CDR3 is TGCGCCAGCAGCCCTCGGACGGAGGAGAAGACCCAGTACTTC. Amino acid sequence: CASSPRTEEKTQYF.

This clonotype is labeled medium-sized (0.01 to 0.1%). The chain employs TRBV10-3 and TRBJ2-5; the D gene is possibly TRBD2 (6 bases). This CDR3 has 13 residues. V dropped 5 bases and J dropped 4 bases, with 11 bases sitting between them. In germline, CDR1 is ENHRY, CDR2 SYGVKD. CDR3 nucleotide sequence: TGTGCCATCAGTAGGGACGGGGGAGAGACCCAGTACTTC. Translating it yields CAISRDGGETQYF.

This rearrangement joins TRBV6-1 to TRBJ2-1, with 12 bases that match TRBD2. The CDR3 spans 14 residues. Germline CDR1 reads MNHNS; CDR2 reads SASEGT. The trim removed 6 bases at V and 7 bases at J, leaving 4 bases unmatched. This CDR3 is CASSMTSGRNEQFF. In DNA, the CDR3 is TGTGCCAGCAGCATGACTAGCGGGAGAAATGAGCAGTTCTTC.

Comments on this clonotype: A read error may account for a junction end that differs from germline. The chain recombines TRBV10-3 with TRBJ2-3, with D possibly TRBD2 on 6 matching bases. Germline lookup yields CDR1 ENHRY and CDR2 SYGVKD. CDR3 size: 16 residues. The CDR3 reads CAISGLQAGGINTQFF. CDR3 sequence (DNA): TGTGCCATCAGTGGCCTCCAGGCTGGGGGGATCAATACGCAGTTCTTT.

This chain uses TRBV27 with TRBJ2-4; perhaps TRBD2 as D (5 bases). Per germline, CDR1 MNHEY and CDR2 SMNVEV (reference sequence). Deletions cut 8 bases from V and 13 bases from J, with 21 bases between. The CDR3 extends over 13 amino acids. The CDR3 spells CASGGRVEEIQYF. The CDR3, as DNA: TGTGCCAGCGGAGGCCGTGTCGAAGAGATCCAGTACTTC.

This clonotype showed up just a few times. CDR3 loop: CASSYSVSPSYEQYF. Here the CDR3 DNA reads TGTGCCAGCAGTTACAGCGTTAGCCCCTCCTACGAGCAGTACTTC. This chain links TRBV6-5 with TRBJ2-1; D gene ambiguous. Matching the DNA end better, TRBJ2-7 makes the J call doubtful. The CDR3 has 15 residues. CDR1 is MNHEY, CDR2 SVGAGI, per germline.

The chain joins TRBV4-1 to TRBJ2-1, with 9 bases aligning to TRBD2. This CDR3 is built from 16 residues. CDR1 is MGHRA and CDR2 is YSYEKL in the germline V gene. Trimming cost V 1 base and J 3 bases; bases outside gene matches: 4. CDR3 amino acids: CASSQVTSGNYNEQFF. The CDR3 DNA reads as TGCGCCAGCAGCCAAGTGACTAGCGGAAACTACAATGAGCAGTTCTTC.

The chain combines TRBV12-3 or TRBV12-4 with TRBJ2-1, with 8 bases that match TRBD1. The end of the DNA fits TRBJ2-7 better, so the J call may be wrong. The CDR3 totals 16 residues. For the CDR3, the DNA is TGTGCCAGCACCCTAAAGGGGACAGGAGACTCCTACGAGCAGTACTTC. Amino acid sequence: CASTLKGTGDSYEQYF.

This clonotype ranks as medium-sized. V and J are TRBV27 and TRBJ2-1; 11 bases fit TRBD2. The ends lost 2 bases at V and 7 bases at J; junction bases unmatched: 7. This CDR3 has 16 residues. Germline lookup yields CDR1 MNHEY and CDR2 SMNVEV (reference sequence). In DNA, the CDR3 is TGTGCCAGCAGTTTAAGGGGTGGGACTAGCGGTAATGAGCAGTTCTTC. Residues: CASSLRGGTSGNEQFF.

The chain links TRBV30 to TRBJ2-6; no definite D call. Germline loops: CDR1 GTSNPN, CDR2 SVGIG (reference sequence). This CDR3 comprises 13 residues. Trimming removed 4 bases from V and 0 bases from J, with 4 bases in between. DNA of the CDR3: TGTGCCTGGACGGGCTCTGGGGCCAACGTCCTGACTTTC. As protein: CAWTGSGANVLTF. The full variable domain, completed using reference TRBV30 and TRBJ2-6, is SQTIHQWPATLVQPVGSPLSLECTVEGTSNPNLYWYRQAAGRGLQLLFYSVGIGQISSEVPQNLSASRPQDRQFILSSKKLLLSDSGFYLCAWTGSGANVLTFGAGSRLTVL.